Listed below are T cell receptor beta chains from one sample, sequenced in a study of T-cell memory formation after mild COVID-19. TCRdb passed the 5' RACE reads through MiXCR, listing each CDR3 protein once. This sample has 450,000 or so distinct CDR3 sequences, with around 18% found just once. Sequenced: PBMCs or a T cell subset sorted from them (not recorded which). Receptors originate from an adult woman who had mild COVID-19 (a few samples of this study predate the infection). Cell type and time point are not known. Each CDR3 is given without its conserved first and last residue.

CDR3 length: 13; V gene: TRBV7-9; CDR3 protein: ASSFSSGRGDTQY
CDR3 length: 15; V gene: TRBV7-9; CDR3 protein: ASSLVLGHSNTGELF
CDR3 length: 10; V gene: TRBV20-1; CDR3 protein: SAKRGGEEQF
CDR3 length: 14; V gene: TRBV12-3/TRBV12-4; CDR3 protein: ASSHNKGAGLYEQY
CDR3 length: 11; V gene: TRBV29-1; CDR3 protein: SVVVGAGNIQY
CDR3 length: 13; V gene: TRBV9; CDR3 protein: ASSVGTVPNEKLF
CDR3 length: 16; V gene: TRBV12-3/TRBV12-4; CDR3 protein: ASSLRRSSAGLAYEQY
CDR3 length: 11; V gene: TRBV9; CDR3 protein: ASSVDENNEQF
CDR3 length: 13; V gene: TRBV20-1; CDR3 protein: SANLDIRDTDTQY
CDR3 length: 13; V gene: TRBV5-1; CDR3 protein: ASSVQGRGANVLT
CDR3 length: 13; V gene: TRBV6-5; CDR3 protein: ASSYSFLTEYGYT
CDR3 length: 14; V gene: TRBV5-1; CDR3 protein: ASSLAGTGPLGEQF
CDR3 length: 12; V gene: TRBV3-1; CDR3 protein: ASSQGEGKYGYT
CDR3 length: 12; V gene: TRBV12-3/TRBV12-4; CDR3 protein: ASSPLEAYNEQF